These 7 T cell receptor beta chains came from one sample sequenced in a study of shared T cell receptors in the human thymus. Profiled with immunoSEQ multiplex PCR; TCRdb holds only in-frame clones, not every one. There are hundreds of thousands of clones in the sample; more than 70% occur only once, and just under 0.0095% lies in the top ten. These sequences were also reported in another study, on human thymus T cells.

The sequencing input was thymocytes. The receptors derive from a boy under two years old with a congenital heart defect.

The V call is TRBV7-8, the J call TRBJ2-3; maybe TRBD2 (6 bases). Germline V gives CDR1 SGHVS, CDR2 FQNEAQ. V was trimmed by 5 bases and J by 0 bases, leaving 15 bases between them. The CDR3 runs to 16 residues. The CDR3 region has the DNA TGTGCCAGCAGCCTACTTGCGGGGCTCAGCACAGATACGCAGTATTTT. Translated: CASSLLAGLSTDTQYF.

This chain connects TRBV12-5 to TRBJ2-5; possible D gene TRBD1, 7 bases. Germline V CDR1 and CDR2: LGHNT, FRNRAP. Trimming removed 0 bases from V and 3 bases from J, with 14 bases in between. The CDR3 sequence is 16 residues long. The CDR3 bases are TGTGCTAGTGGTTTGGTAGGCCGGGGGACAGAAGAGACCCAGTACTTC. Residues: CASGLVGRGTEETQYF.

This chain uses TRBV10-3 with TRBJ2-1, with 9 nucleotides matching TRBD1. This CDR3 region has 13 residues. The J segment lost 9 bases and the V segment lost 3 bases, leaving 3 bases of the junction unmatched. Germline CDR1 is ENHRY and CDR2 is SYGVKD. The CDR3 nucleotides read TGTGCCATCAGTGACGGGACAGGGAGTGAGCAGTTCTTC. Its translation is CAISDGTGSEQFF.

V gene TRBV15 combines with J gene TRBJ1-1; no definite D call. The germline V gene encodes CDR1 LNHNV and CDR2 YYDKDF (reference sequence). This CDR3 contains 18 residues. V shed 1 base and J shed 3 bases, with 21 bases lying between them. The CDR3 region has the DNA TGTGCCACCAGCAGAGTAGGTCTCCCAAGGAGATGGGACACTGAAGCTTTCTTT. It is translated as CATSRVGLPRRWDTEAFF. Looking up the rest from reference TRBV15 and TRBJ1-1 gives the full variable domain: DAMVIQNPRYQVTQFGKPVTLSCSQTLNHNVMYWYQQKSSQAPKLLFHYYDKDFNNEADTPDNFQSRRPNTSFCFLDIRSPGLGDTAMYLCATSRVGLPRRWDTEAFFGQGTRLTVV.

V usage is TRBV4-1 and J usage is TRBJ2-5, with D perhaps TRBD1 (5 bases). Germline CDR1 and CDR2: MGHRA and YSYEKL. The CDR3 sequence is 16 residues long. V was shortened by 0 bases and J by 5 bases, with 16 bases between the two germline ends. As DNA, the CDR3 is TGCGCCAGCAGCCAAGATTGGATGGGGTCAGGGGAGACCCAGTACTTC. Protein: CASSQDWMGSGETQYF.

The CDR3 spells CASSQDTPGTGVNEQFF. The CDR3 nucleotides are TGCGCCAGCAGCCAAGATACCCCCGGGACAGGGGTCAATGAGCAGTTCTTC. This sequence joins TRBV4-3 and TRBJ2-1; TRBD1 matches at 10 bases. CDR1 and CDR2 from the germline V gene are LGHNA and YSLEER. The CDR3 has 17 amino acids. The trim removed 0 bases at V and 6 bases at J, leaving 8 bases unmatched.

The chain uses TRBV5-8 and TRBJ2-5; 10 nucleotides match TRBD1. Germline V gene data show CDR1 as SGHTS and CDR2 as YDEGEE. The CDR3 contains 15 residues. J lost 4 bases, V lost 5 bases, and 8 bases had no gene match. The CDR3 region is CASSQHRTGGETQYF. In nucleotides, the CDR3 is TGTGCCAGCAGTCAACACCGGACAGGGGGAGAGACCCAGTACTTC.